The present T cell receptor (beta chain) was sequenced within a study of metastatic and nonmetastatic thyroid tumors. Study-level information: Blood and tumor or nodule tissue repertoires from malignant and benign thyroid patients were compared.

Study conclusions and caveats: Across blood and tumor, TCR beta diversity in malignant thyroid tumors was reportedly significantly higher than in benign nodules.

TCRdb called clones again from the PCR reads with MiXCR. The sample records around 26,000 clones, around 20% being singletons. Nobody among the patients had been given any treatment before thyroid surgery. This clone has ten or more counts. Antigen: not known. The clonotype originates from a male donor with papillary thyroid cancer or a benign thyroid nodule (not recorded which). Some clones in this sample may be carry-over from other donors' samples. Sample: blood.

For the CDR3, the DNA is TGTGCCACCAGTGACGGACAGGGGCCGGGCAATCAGCCCCAGCATTTT. Its protein is CATSDGQGPGNQPQHF. The chain recombines TRBV24-1 with TRBJ1-5, with TRBD1 matching 9 bases. Germline CDR1 reads KGHDR; CDR2 reads SFDVKD. V trimming: 4 bases; J trimming: 2 bases; junction bases outside the gene matches: 5. This CDR3 region has 16 residues.